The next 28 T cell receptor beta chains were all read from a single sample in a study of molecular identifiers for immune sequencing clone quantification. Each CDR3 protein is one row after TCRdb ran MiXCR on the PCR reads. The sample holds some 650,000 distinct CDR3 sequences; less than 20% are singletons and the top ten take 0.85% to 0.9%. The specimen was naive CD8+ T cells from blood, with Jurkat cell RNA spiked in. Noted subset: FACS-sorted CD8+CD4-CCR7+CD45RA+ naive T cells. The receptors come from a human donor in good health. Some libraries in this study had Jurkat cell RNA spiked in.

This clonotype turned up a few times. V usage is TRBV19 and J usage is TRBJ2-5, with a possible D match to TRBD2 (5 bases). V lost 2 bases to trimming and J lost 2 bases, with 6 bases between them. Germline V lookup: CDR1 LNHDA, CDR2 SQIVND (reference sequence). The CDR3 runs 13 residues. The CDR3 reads CASSISGQETQYF. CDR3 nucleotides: TGTGCCAGTAGTATATCGGGGCAAGAGACCCAGTACTTC. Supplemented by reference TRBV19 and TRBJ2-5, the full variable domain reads DGGITQSPKYLFRKEGQNVTLSCEQNLNHDAMYWYRQDPGQGLRLIYYSQIVNDFQKGDIAEGYSVSREKKESFPLTVTSAQKNPTAFYLCASSISGQETQYFGPGTRLLVL.

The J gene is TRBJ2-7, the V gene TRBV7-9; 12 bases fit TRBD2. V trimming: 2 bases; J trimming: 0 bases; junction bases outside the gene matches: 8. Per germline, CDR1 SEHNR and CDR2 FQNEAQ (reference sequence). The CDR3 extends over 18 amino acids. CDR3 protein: CASSLRGGTSGPSYEQYF. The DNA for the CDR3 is TGTGCCAGCAGCTTAAGGGGGGGGACTAGCGGGCCCTCCTACGAGCAGTACTTC.

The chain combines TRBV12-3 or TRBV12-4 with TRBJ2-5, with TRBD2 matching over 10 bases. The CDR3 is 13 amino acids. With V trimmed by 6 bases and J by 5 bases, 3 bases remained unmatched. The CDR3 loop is CASRTGLAETQYF. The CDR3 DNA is TGTGCCAGCAGGACGGGACTAGCGGAGACCCAGTACTTC.

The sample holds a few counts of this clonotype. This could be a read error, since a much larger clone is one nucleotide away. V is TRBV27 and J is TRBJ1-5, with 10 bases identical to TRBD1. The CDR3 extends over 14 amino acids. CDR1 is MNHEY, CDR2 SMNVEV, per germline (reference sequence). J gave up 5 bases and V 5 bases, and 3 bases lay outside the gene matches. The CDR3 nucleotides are TGTGCCAGCAGTCCGACAGGGGGCTATCAGCCCCAGCATTTT. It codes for CASSPTGGYQPQHF.

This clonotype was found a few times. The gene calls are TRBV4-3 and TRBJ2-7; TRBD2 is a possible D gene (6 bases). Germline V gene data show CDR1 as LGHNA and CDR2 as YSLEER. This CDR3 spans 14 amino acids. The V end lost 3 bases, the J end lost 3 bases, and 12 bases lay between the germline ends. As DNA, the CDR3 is TGCGCCAGCAGCCATAGCGGACCAGGCTACGAGCAGTACTTC. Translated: CASSHSGPGYEQYF.

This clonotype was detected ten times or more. The CDR3 nucleotides read TGCGCCAGCAGCCCGGGACTCCTGAACGAACTATCCTACGAGCAGTACTTC. Protein: CASSPGLLNELSYEQYF. The chain employs TRBV5-1 and TRBJ2-7; tentative D call: TRBD2 (6 bases). V was trimmed by 4 bases and J by 1 base, leaving 21 bases between them. The CDR3 is 17 residues long. CDR1 and CDR2 from the germline V gene are SGHRS and YFSETQ.

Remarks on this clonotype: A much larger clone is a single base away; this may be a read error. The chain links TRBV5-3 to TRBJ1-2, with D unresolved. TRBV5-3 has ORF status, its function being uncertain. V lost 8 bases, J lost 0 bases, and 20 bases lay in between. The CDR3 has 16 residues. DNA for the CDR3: TGTGCCAGCAGTCTGGGAGGCACCGTGTCTAACTATGGCTACACCTTC. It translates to CASSLGGTVSNYGYTF.

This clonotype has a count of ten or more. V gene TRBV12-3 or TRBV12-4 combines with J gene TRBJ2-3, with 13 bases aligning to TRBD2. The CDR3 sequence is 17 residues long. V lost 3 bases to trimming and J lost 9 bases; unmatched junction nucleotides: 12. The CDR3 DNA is TGTGCCAGCAGTTTGGGAACCGGGACTAGCGGGGACGTAACGCAGTATTTT. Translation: CASSLGTGTSGDVTQYF.

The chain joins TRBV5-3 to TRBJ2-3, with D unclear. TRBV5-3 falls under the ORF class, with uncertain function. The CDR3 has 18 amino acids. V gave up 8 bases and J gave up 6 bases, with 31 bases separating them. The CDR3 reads CASSPGRIVYLDLDTQYF. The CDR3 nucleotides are TGTGCCAGCAGCCCTGGACGGATCGTCTATTTGGATTTGGATACGCAGTATTTT.

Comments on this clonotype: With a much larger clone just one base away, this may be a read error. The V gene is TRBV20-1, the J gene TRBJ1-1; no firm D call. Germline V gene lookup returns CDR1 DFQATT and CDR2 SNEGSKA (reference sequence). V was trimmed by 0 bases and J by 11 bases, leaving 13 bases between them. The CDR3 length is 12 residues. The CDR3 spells CSARDLGLVAFF. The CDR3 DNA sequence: TGCAGTGCTAGAGATCTTGGACTGGTCGCTTTCTTT.

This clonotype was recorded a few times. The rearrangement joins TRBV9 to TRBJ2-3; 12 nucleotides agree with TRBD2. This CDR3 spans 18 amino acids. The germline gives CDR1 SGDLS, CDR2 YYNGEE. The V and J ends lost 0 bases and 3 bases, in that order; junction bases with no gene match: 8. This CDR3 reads CASSVASGGAGITDTQYF. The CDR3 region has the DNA TGTGCCAGCAGCGTAGCTAGCGGGGGGGCAGGAATTACAGATACGCAGTATTTT.

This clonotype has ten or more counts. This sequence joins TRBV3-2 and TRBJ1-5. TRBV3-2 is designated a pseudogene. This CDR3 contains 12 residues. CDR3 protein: CASSQSDQPQHF. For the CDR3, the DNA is TGTGCCAGCAGCCAGAGTGATCAGCCCCAGCATTTT.

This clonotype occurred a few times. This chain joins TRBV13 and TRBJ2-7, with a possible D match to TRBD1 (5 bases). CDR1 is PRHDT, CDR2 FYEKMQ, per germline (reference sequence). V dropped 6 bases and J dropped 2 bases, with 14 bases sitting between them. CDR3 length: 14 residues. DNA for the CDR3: TGTGCCAGCAGAACCCGGACAAAAGCCTACGAGCAGTACTTC. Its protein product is CASRTRTKAYEQYF.

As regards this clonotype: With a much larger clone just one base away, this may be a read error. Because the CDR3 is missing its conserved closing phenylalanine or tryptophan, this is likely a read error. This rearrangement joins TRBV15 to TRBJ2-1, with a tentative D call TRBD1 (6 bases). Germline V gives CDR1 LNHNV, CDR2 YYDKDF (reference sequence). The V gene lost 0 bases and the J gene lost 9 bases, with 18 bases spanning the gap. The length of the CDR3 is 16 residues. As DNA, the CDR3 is TGTGCCACCAGCAGAGAGGAAGGACAGCTCATGGGTGAGCAGTTCTCC. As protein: CATSREEGQLMGEQFS.

The CDR3 loop reads CASSQDDSSGNTIYF. CDR3 nucleotide sequence: TGTGCCAGCAGCCAAGATGACAGCTCTGGAAACACCATATATTTT. The V and J genes are TRBV3-1 and TRBJ1-3; a weak D match, TRBD1 (5 bases). The CDR3 totals 15 residues. V shed 0 bases and J shed 0 bases, with 6 bases lying between them. Germline V gene lookup returns CDR1 LGHDT and CDR2 YNNKEL (reference sequence).

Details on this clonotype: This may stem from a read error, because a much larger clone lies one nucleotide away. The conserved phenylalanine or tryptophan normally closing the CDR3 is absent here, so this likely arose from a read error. The CDR3 region has the DNA TGTGCCAGCAGCGGGGAGATTAATACTGAAGCTTTCCTT. Amino acids: CASSGEINTEAFL. V is TRBV9 and J is TRBJ1-1, with D hard to call. The germline V and J ends were trimmed by 3 bases and 5 bases, with 11 bases remaining between them. Germline CDR1 is SGDLS and CDR2 is YYNGEE. CDR3 size: 13 residues.

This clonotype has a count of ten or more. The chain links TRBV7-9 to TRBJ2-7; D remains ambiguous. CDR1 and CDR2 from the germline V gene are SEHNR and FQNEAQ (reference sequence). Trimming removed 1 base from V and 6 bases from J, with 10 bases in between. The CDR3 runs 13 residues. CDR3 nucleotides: TGTGCCAGCAGCTTAGTGGCGACGCCCGAGCAGTACTTC. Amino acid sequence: CASSLVATPEQYF.

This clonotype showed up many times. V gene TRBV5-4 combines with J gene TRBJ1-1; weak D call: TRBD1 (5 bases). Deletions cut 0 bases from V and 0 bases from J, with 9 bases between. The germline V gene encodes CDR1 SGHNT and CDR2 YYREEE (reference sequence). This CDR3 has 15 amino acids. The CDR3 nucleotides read TGTGCCAGCAGCTTGGCCCCAGGGATGAACACTGAAGCTTTCTTT. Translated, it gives CASSLAPGMNTEAFF.

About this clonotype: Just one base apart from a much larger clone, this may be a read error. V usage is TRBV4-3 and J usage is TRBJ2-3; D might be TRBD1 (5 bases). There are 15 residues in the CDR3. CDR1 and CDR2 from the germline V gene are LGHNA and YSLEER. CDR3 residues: CTSSPWGQRTDTQYF. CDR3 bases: TGCACCAGCAGCCCCTGGGGCCAGCGCACAGATACGCAGTATTTT.

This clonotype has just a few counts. The CDR3 loop reads CASSQIILRGRDNGYTF. CDR3 nucleotide sequence: TGCGCCAGCAGCCAGATTATCCTCAGGGGGCGAGACAATGGCTACACCTTC. The V and J genes are TRBV4-3 and TRBJ1-2, with 8 positions matching TRBD1. The CDR3 length is 17 residues. Per germline, CDR1 LGHNA and CDR2 YSLEER. V dropped 3 bases and J dropped 6; count of bases not matched to a gene: 15.

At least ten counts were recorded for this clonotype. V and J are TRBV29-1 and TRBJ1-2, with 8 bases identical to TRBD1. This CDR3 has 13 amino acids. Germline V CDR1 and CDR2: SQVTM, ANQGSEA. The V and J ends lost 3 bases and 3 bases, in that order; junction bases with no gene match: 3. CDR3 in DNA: TGCAGCGTTGAGGACAGGGTAGACTATGGCTACACCTTC. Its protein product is CSVEDRVDYGYTF.

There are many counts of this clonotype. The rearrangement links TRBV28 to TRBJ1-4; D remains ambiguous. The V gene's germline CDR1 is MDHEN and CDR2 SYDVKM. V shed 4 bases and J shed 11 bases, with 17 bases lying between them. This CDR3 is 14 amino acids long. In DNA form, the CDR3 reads TGTGCCAGCAGTTATACCCCCAACGCGGGGAAACTGTTTTTT. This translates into CASSYTPNAGKLFF. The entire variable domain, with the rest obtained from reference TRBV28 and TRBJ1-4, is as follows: DVKVTQSSRYLVKRTGEKVFLECVQDMDHENMFWYRQDPGLGLRLIYFSYDVKMKEKGDIPEGYSVSREKKERFSLILESASTNQTSMYLCASSYTPNAGKLFFGSGTQLSVL.

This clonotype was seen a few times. The CDR3 loop is CASSIAVGMGGELFF. The CDR3 DNA sequence: TGTGCCAGTAGTATAGCCGTGGGTATGGGCGGGGAGCTGTTTTTT. The rearrangement links TRBV19 to TRBJ2-2; D ambiguous. V was cut by 1 base and J by 7 bases, with 13 bases left in between. The CDR3 is 15 residues long. Germline V lookup: CDR1 LNHDA, CDR2 SQIVND (reference sequence).

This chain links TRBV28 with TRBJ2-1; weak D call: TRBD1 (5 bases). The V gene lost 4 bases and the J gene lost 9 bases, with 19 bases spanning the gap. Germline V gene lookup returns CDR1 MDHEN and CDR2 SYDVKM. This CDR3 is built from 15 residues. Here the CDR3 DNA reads TGTGCCAGCAGTTCCTCCAGGGTCCCAACTTTTGAGCAGTTCTTC. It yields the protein CASSSSRVPTFEQFF.

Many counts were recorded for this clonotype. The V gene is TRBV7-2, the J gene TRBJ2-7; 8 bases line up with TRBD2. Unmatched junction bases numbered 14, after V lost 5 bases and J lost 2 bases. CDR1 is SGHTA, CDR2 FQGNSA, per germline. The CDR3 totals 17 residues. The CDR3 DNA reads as TGTGCCAGCAGCCAGCAAACGGGGGGGGCGGGAGCCTACGAGCAGTACTTC. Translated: CASSQQTGGAGAYEQYF.

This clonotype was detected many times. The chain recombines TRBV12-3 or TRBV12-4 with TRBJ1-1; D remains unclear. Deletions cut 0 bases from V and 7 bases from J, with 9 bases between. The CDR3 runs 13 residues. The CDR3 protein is CASSLAPMGEAFF. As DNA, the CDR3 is TGTGCCAGCAGTTTAGCGCCAATGGGTGAAGCTTTCTTT.

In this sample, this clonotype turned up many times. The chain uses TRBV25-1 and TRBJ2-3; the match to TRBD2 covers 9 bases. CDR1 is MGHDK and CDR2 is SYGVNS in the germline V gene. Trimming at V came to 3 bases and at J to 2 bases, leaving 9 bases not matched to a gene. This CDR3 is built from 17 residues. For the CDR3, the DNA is TGTGCCAGCAGTGAGAGCGGGAGGCCCGATCACACAGATACGCAGTATTTT. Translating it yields CASSESGRPDHTDTQYF.

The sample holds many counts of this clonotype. Written as DNA, the CDR3 is TGTGCCAGCAGCCCCACCGGGGAGCTCAAACTGTTTTTT. Amino acids: CASSPTGELKLFF. The chain joins TRBV7-9 to TRBJ1-4; no reliable D call. This CDR3 spans 13 amino acids. Germline V gene data show CDR1 as SEHNR and CDR2 as FQNEAQ (reference sequence). The ends were cut back, 5 bases at V and 11 bases at J, with 15 bases in the middle.